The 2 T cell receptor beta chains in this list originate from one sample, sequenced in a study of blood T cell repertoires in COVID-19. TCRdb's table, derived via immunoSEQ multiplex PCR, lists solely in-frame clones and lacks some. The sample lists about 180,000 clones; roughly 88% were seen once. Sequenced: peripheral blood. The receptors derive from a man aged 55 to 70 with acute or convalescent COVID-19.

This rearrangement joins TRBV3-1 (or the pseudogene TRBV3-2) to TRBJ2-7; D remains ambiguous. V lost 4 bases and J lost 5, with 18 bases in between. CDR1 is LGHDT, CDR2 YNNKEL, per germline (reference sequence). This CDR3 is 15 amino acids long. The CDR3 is CASSRDEVGGDEQYF. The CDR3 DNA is TGTGCCAGCAGCCGAGATGAGGTCGGTGGCGACGAGCAGTACTTC.

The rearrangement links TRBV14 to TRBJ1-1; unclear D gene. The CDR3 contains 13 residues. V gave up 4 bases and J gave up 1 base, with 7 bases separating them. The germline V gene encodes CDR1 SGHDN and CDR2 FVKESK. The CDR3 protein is CASSRSANTEAFF. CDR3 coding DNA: TGTGCCAGCAGCCGTAGCGCGAACACTGAAGCTTTCTTT. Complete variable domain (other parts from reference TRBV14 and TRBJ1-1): EAGVTQFPSHSVIEKGQTVTLRCDPISGHDNLYWYRRVMGKEIKFLLHFVKESKQDESGMPNNRFLAERTGGTYSTLKVQPAELEDSGVYFCASSRSANTEAFFGQGTRLTVV.